The rows below give T cell receptor beta chains drawn from one sample of a study of siplizumab effects on memory and regulatory T cells. Profiling relied on immunoSEQ multiplex PCR, and the TCRdb table lists in-frame clones only, not all of them. Of about 60,000 clones in the sample, approximately 82% were seen once. The sequenced sample consisted of memory CD4+ T cells sorted from blood. Receptors originate from a human donor in good health. Both conserved end residues are part of each CDR3. Each record gives: D gene, clone size, J gene, V gene, CDR3 length, CDR3 DNA, CDR3 protein. The D gene is left open where the match is weak. Clone size appears in some rows only: once, few, many, or a class for an expanded clone.

d_gene: .; abundance: .; j_gene: TRBJ1-5; v_gene: TRBV6-6; len: 16; CDR3nt: TGTGCCAGCAGTTACGCCAGGGAACATAGCAATCAGCCCCAGCATTTT; CDR3aa: CASSYAREHSNQPQHF
d_gene: .; abundance: .; j_gene: TRBJ2-7; v_gene: TRBV7-3; len: 13; CDR3nt: TGTGCCAGCAGCTTCCAGGGGGGCTACGAGCAGTACTTC; CDR3aa: CASSFQGGYEQYF
d_gene: TRBD1; abundance: .; j_gene: TRBJ1-2; v_gene: TRBV6-5; len: 15; CDR3nt: TGTGCCAGCATCAGGGGGGGACAGGGAGGCTATGGCTACACCTTC; CDR3aa: CASIRGGQGGYGYTF
d_gene: TRBD1; abundance: .; j_gene: TRBJ1-2; v_gene: TRBV7-6; len: 14; CDR3nt: TGTGCCAGCAGCCTCGGGACAGGGATAGATGGCTACACCTTC; CDR3aa: CASSLGTGIDGYTF
d_gene: .; abundance: .; j_gene: TRBJ1-2; v_gene: TRBV6-5; len: 12; CDR3nt: TGTGCCAGCAGTTACGGGATAGGAGGCTACACCTTC; CDR3aa: CASSYGIGGYTF
d_gene: .; abundance: .; j_gene: TRBJ1-1; v_gene: TRBV5-1; len: 13; CDR3nt: TGCGCCAGCAGATCAGACAGGAACACTGAAGCTTTCTTT; CDR3aa: CASRSDRNTEAFF
d_gene: TRBD1; abundance: .; j_gene: TRBJ2-3; v_gene: TRBV2; len: 15; CDR3nt: TGTGCCAGCAGCCGCCCGACAGGGGGCACAGATACGCAGTATTTT; CDR3aa: CASSRPTGGTDTQYF
d_gene: TRBD1; abundance: .; j_gene: TRBJ2-2; v_gene: TRBV2; len: 14; CDR3nt: TGTGCCAGCAGTACAGGGGGCGCAACCGGGGAGCTGTTTTTT; CDR3aa: CASSTGGATGELFF
d_gene: TRBD2; abundance: .; j_gene: TRBJ2-1; v_gene: TRBV6-1; len: 13; CDR3nt: TGTGCCTTATATAGCGGGCCCGGGAATGAGCAGTTCTTC; CDR3aa: CALYSGPGNEQFF
d_gene: .; abundance: .; j_gene: TRBJ1-4; v_gene: TRBV5-1; len: 17; CDR3nt: TGCGCCAGCAGCCCAGGGATGATTTCGGCAACTAATGAAAAACTGTTTTTT; CDR3aa: CASSPGMISATNEKLFF
d_gene: .; abundance: .; j_gene: TRBJ2-7; v_gene: TRBV6-6; len: 14; CDR3nt: TGTGCCAGCTCACTCCCCTCGCAGCCCTACGAGCAGTACTTC; CDR3aa: CASSLPSQPYEQYF
d_gene: .; abundance: .; j_gene: TRBJ2-7; v_gene: TRBV2; len: 13; CDR3nt: TGTGCCAGCAGTTTAAAAGTGAACTACGAGCAGTACTTC; CDR3aa: CASSLKVNYEQYF
d_gene: .; abundance: .; j_gene: TRBJ2-3; v_gene: TRBV6-5; len: 14; CDR3nt: TGTGCCAGCAGTTCTGACAGTCCCACAGATACGCAGTATTTT; CDR3aa: CASSSDSPTDTQYF
d_gene: TRBD2; abundance: .; j_gene: TRBJ2-3; v_gene: TRBV7-9; len: 15; CDR3nt: TGTGCCAGCAGCCCTCGGGGGGGGGACACAGATACGCAGTATTTT; CDR3aa: CASSPRGGDTDTQYF
d_gene: .; abundance: few; j_gene: TRBJ1-2; v_gene: TRBV30; len: 11; CDR3nt: TGTGCCTGGACAGGGAACTATGGCTACACCTTC; CDR3aa: CAWTGNYGYTF